This T cell receptor (beta chain) comes out of a study of blood T cell repertoires in COVID-19. Only in-frame clones appear in the TCRdb table, and some are missing; sequencing was by immunoSEQ multiplex PCR. The sample yields 150,000 to 180,000 clones, over 65% seen once. This CDR3 contains 15 residues. The junction had 6 bases not matched to a gene; V was cut back by 4 bases and J by 2 bases. Germline CDR1 reads SGHRS; CDR2 reads YFSETQ. The sample taken for sequencing was peripheral blood. This chain joins TRBV5-1 and TRBJ1-5, with 7 nucleotides matching TRBD1. This clonotype originated in an elderly man with acute or convalescent COVID-19. The CDR3 region has the DNA TGCGCCAGCAGCATAGGGGGCGCAGGCAATCAGCCCCAGCATTTT. Translating it yields CASSIGGAGNQPQHF.